The T cell receptor beta chain under discussion was sequenced for a study of T cell responses to AZD1222 COVID-19 vaccine. Of note for this clone: Its target is unknown.

Study conclusions and caveats: Two AZD1222 administrations were followed by greater Spike-specific TCR breadth and depth. Baseline seropositives among AZD1222 recipients totaled only five or six.

Method: immunoSEQ multiplex PCR; TCRdb's copy keeps in-frame clones and lacks some. The sample includes about 100,000 clones, just over 85% seen only once; the top ten take 3% to 4%. The CDR3 consists of 13 residues. The V end lost 6 bases, the J end lost 9 bases, and 18 bases lay between the germline ends. Germline values: CDR1 MDHEN, CDR2 SYDVKM. The rearrangement uses TRBV28 and TRBJ2-7; possible D gene TRBD1, 5 bases. The sample in question was peripheral blood, obtained on day 0 of AZD1222 vaccination. The clonotype originates from an adult in good health. The CDR3 is CASSLDSVLGQYF. In nucleotides, the CDR3 is TGTGCCAGCAGCCTAGACAGCGTCCTGGGGCAGTACTTC.